Presented here are 21 T cell receptor beta chains from one specimen sequenced in a study of T-cell memory formation after mild COVID-19. TCRdb analysed the 5' RACE reads with MiXCR anew, one entry per CDR3 protein. The table records a few hundred thousand distinct CDR3 sequences, roughly 21% of them present only once. The specimen was PBMCs or a T cell subset sorted from them (not recorded which). The receptors come from an adult woman who had mild COVID-19 (a few samples of this study predate the infection). Cell type and time point are not known.

This clonotype was picked up a small number of times. The chain links TRBV4-3 to TRBJ2-7; 8 nucleotides align to TRBD2. CDR1 is LGHNA, CDR2 YSLEER, per germline. The J segment lost 0 bases and the V segment lost 6 bases, leaving 10 bases of the junction unmatched. The CDR3 sequence is 16 residues long. CDR3 loop: CASRPTSGPSSYEQYF. CDR3 bases: TGCGCCAGCAGACCAACTAGCGGCCCGAGCTCCTACGAGCAGTACTTC.

This chain uses TRBV7-9 with TRBJ2-7; TRBD2 might be the D (6 bases). Trimming took 5 bases from V and 1 from J, leaving 12 bases between them. The germline V gene has CDR1 SEHNR and CDR2 FQNEAQ (reference sequence). The CDR3 is 14 residues long. The CDR3 DNA sequence: TGTGCCAGCAGCGAAGAGGGGACTTCCTACGAGCAGTACTTC. This gives the protein CASSEEGTSYEQYF.

This clonotype appeared many times. The chain recombines TRBV12-3 or TRBV12-4 with TRBJ2-1; D remains ambiguous. The V end was cut by 5 bases, the J end by 4 bases, with 9 bases between. The CDR3 spans 13 residues. The CDR3 spells CASSNEVYNEQFF. CDR3 sequence (DNA): TGTGCCAGCAGTAATGAAGTGTACAATGAGCAGTTCTTC.

This clonotype has a handful of counts. This chain links TRBV20-1 with TRBJ1-1; D may be TRBD1 (5 bases). This CDR3 spans 13 amino acids. Germline loops: CDR1 DFQATT, CDR2 SNEGSKA (reference sequence). The V end was cut by 3 bases, the J end by 0 bases, with 8 bases between. The chain's CDR3 is CSARGPLNTEAFF. The CDR3 DNA sequence: TGCAGTGCTAGGGGACCGCTGAACACTGAAGCTTTCTTT.

This clonotype was picked up a small number of times. This sequence joins TRBV5-5 and TRBJ1-2; D unclear. The germline V gene has CDR1 SGHKS and CDR2 YYEKEE (reference sequence). The length of the CDR3 is 13 residues. V was clipped by 0 bases and J by 0 bases, with 3 bases between them. The CDR3 sequence is CASSLDTNYGYTF. In DNA, the CDR3 is TGTGCCAGCAGCTTGGACACTAACTATGGCTACACCTTC.

This chain links TRBV4-1 with TRBJ1-2, with D possibly being TRBD1 (6 bases). The CDR3 spans 16 residues. The germline V gene has CDR1 MGHRA and CDR2 YSYEKL. V shed 0 bases and J shed 1 base, with 12 bases lying between them. CDR3 in DNA: TGCGCCAGCAGCCAAGACAGGACAGCTAGTAACTATGGCTACACCTTC. Translating gives CASSQDRTASNYGYTF.

V gene TRBV9 combines with J gene TRBJ1-2, with D perhaps matching TRBD1 (6 bases). CDR3 size: 15 residues. Trimming pared 3 bases from V and 3 bases from J, leaving 15 bases between. Germline assignment: CDR1 SGDLS and CDR2 YYNGEE. Written as DNA, the CDR3 is TGTGCCAGCAGCGCGACCGAAGGGGGAGACTATGGCTACACCTTC. Amino acid sequence: CASSATEGGDYGYTF.

The sample holds a few counts of this clonotype. The chain carries TRBV12-3 or TRBV12-4 and TRBJ2-4; 7 bases map to TRBD2. The CDR3 covers 14 residues. J lost 8 bases, V lost 2 bases, and 6 bases had no gene match. The CDR3 bases are TGTGCCAGCAGTTTATATGGGGGGGAGGACATTCAGTACTTC. This encodes CASSLYGGEDIQYF.

This clonotype was found a few times. The V and J genes are TRBV20-1 and TRBJ2-1; D is ambiguous. Germline CDR1 and CDR2: DFQATT and SNEGSKA (reference sequence). V lost 3 bases, J lost 0 bases, and 18 bases lay in between. The CDR3 totals 17 residues. CDR3 protein: CSARPQEGLGSYNEQFF. The CDR3 DNA is TGCAGTGCTAGGCCCCAAGAAGGCCTGGGCTCCTACAATGAGCAGTTCTTC.

V usage is TRBV7-9 and J usage is TRBJ1-1, with TRBD1 as a possible D gene (6 bases). CDR1 and CDR2 (germline): SEHNR, FQNEAQ (reference sequence). The CDR3 sequence is 14 residues long. V was pared by 6 bases and J by 3 bases, with 14 bases between. CDR3 DNA sequence: TGTGCCAGCAGTTTGGACAGTGACGACACTGAAGCTTTCTTT. The encoded protein is CASSLDSDDTEAFF.

This clonotype was detected a few times. V usage is TRBV6-5 and J usage is TRBJ1-6, with TRBD1 as a possible D gene (6 bases). The CDR3 totals 14 residues. V lost 2 bases to trimming and J lost 8 bases, with 10 bases between them. Per germline, CDR1 MNHEY and CDR2 SVGAGI. The CDR3 spells CASSYTQGYSPLHF. The CDR3 DNA reads as TGTGCCAGCAGTTACACCCAGGGGTATTCACCCCTCCACTTT.

The CDR3 nucleotides read TGTGCCAGCAGTCAGGGAGATAAGCAGACCCAGTACTTC. As protein: CASSQGDKQTQYF. This rearrangement joins TRBV3-1 to TRBJ2-5, with D perhaps TRBD1 or TRBD2 (5 bases each). V shed 6 bases and J shed 6 bases, with 14 bases lying between them. This CDR3 has 13 residues. Germline-derived CDR1 and CDR2 are LGHDT and YNNKEL (reference sequence).

Turning to this clonotype: The missing conserved phenylalanine or tryptophan at the end of this CDR3 makes a read error likely. Because the CDR3's place on the DNA is in doubt, the DNA is left out and the CDR3 is given as listed by TCRdb. The chain couples TRBV9 to TRBJ1-1. The germline V gene encodes CDR1 SGDLS and CDR2 YYNGEE. The CDR3 length is 14 residues, termini included. The CDR3 loop is CASSVAGCAACLGI.

This clonotype was seen a few times. The chain carries TRBV7-2 and TRBJ2-3; weak D call: TRBD2 (5 bases). Trimming left V 1 base short and J 4 bases short, with 15 bases between. Germline V gene sequence: CDR1 SGHTA, CDR2 FQGNSA. This CDR3 is built from 16 residues. Written as DNA, the CDR3 is TGTGCCAGCAGCTTAGACGCGGGTTTGTTCTCAGATACGCAGTATTTT. Protein sequence: CASSLDAGLFSDTQYF.

The chain uses TRBV20-1 and TRBJ2-3; TRBD2 agrees at 8 bases. Germline V CDR1 and CDR2: DFQATT, SNEGSKA (reference sequence). Trimming took 0 bases from V and 3 from J; bases not matched to a gene: 5. This CDR3 contains 15 residues. CDR3 loop: CSARDPGGPTDTQYF. In nucleotides, the CDR3 is TGCAGTGCTAGAGATCCGGGAGGGCCGACAGATACGCAGTATTTT.

The chain has TRBV29-1 and TRBJ1-2, with 10 bases that match TRBD1. CDR1 and CDR2 (germline): SQVTM, ANQGSEA. CDR3 length: 13 amino acids. Germline trimming cut 6 bases from V and 5 bases from J; bases unmatched to any gene: 6. In DNA, the CDR3 is TGCAGCGTCCTGGACAGGGGGAGTTATGGCTACACCTTC. Its protein product is CSVLDRGSYGYTF.

V gene TRBV18 combines with J gene TRBJ2-3; weak D call: TRBD2 (5 bases). Trimming stripped 2 bases from V and 0 bases from J, with 9 bases between. CDR1 is KGHSH and CDR2 is LQKENI in the germline V gene. The CDR3 sequence is 15 residues long. CDR3 sequence reads: CASSPVAGSTDTQYF. CDR3 sequence (DNA): TGTGCCAGCTCACCAGTGGCGGGTAGCACAGATACGCAGTATTTT.

The J gene is TRBJ2-1, the V gene TRBV5-1; 9 positions match TRBD1. With V trimmed by 1 base and J by 4 bases, 6 bases remained unmatched. The germline CDR1 and CDR2 sequences are SGHRS and YFSETQ. The CDR3 is 16 residues long. CDR3 residues: CASSLLTGQGYNEQFF. The CDR3 DNA is TGCGCCAGCAGCTTGCTTACAGGACAGGGGTACAATGAGCAGTTCTTC.

This clonotype was detected a few times. J is TRBJ1-1 and V is TRBV7-2; 7 bases match TRBD1. In germline, CDR1 is SGHTA, CDR2 FQGNSA. The CDR3 covers 16 residues. Trimming took 4 bases from V and 6 from J; bases not matched to a gene: 14. The CDR3 sequence: CASSSSGGPVSPEAFF. Here the CDR3 DNA reads TGTGCCAGCAGCTCATCAGGGGGGCCAGTGTCACCTGAAGCTTTCTTT.

This clonotype was counted at least ten times. The chain links TRBV2 to TRBJ2-7, with TRBD2 matching over 14 bases. The CDR3 is made up of 15 amino acids. V gave up 5 bases and J gave up 4 bases; unmatched junction bases: 4. Germline values: CDR1 SNHLY, CDR2 FYNNEI. CDR3 sequence reads: CASSTGTSGRYEQYF. The CDR3 coding sequence is TGTGCCAGCAGTACCGGGACTAGCGGGAGATACGAGCAGTACTTC.

The chain carries TRBV29-1 and TRBJ2-1; TRBD1 matches at 7 bases. Germline trimming cut 1 base from V and 0 bases from J; bases unmatched to any gene: 3. In germline, CDR1 is SQVTM, CDR2 ANQGSEA. The CDR3 spans 15 residues. CDR3 DNA: TGCAGCGTTGAAGGAAGGGACAGCTCCTACAATGAGCAGTTCTTC. Amino acids: CSVEGRDSSYNEQFF.